One sample yielded the 18 T cell receptor beta chains listed below, sequenced in a study of T cell responses to AZD1222 COVID-19 vaccine listed by TCRdb under 2021. Libraries were prepared through the immunoSEQ multiplex PCR assay. TCRdb limited this immuneACCESS table to in-frame rearrangements with V and J called. A share of clones is missing; checked studies link under half to unresolved V genes, and the rest is unexplained. In this sample the table shows around 90,000 clones, approximately 89% of which occur a single time. The top ten clonotypes cover 4% to 6% of the sample. The label giving this sample's time point can be read as: baseline before first vaccination. The sample's treatment or condition label is to be understood as: meningococcal conjugate vaccine given as trial control. The sequences come from peripheral blood, collected on day 0 of MenACWY control vaccination. These receptors originate from an adult in good health.

The CDR3 loop is CASSFSTGSSYEQYF. As DNA, the CDR3 is TGTGCCAGCAGCTTCTCTACTGGGAGCTCCTACGAGCAGTACTTC. The chain uses TRBV5-5 and TRBJ2-7; tentatively, D is TRBD2 (5 bases). The length of the CDR3 is 15 residues. The V end lost 2 bases, the J end lost 0 bases, and 12 bases lay between the germline ends. CDR1 SGHKS and CDR2 YYEKEE come from the germline V gene (reference sequence).

This clone qualifies as medium-sized. The rearrangement joins TRBV5-4 to TRBJ1-1, with D perhaps matching TRBD1 (5 bases). Germline V lookup: CDR1 SGHNT, CDR2 YYREEE (reference sequence). The CDR3 spans 14 residues. Between the trimmed V and J ends, which lost 3 bases and 4 bases, there was a span of 13 bases. CDR3 sequence: CASSSWGEGTEAFF. The DNA of the CDR3 is TGTGCCAGCAGCTCGTGGGGGGAAGGCACTGAAGCTTTCTTT.

This clone qualifies as medium-sized (0.01 to 0.1%). The chain has TRBV18 and TRBJ2-7; maybe TRBD2 (6 bases). With 2 bases removed from V and 4 bases from J, the gap between germline ends came to 12 bases. The germline gives CDR1 KGHSH, CDR2 LQKENI. The CDR3 extends over 14 amino acids. CDR3 sequence (DNA): TGTGCCAGCTCACCAGGGACTGGCATATACGAGCAGTACTTC. Translating gives CASSPGTGIYEQYF.

V usage is TRBV4-2 and J usage is TRBJ1-5; D is uncertain. CDR1 is LGHNA and CDR2 is YNFKEQ in the germline V gene. The CDR3 is 18 residues long. The V end was cut by 4 bases, the J end by 0 bases, with 19 bases between. CDR3 protein: CASSPLVGADNSNQPQHF. CDR3 nucleotide sequence: TGTGCCAGCAGCCCGCTAGTTGGCGCCGATAATAGCAATCAGCCCCAGCATTTT.

This sequence joins TRBV5-1 and TRBJ2-7, with D possibly being TRBD1 (5 bases). V gave up 4 bases and J gave up 3 bases, with 8 bases separating them. CDR1 is SGHRS, CDR2 YFSETQ, per germline. CDR3 size: 12 residues. The CDR3 loop reads CASSDQGYEQYF. CDR3 bases: TGCGCCAGCAGCGATCAGGGCTACGAGCAGTACTTC.

The chain joins TRBV4-3 to TRBJ2-1; 7 positions agree with TRBD2. Germline V gene sequence: CDR1 LGHNA, CDR2 YSLEER. The CDR3 totals 17 residues. Germline trimming cut 1 base from V and 6 bases from J; bases unmatched to any gene: 12. The chain's CDR3 is CASSQALSGAPRNEQFF. The CDR3, as DNA: TGCGCCAGCAGCCAAGCCCTAAGCGGGGCTCCCCGCAATGAGCAGTTCTTC.

The chain combines TRBV6-5 with TRBJ2-1; TRBD1 matches at 10 bases. Trimming cost V 2 bases and J 8 bases; bases outside gene matches: 6. This CDR3 contains 15 residues. Germline loops: CDR1 MNHEY, CDR2 SVGAGI. The CDR3 coding sequence is TGTGCCAGCAGTTACCAAAGGGACAGGGGAGATGAGCAGTTCTTC. Its protein product is CASSYQRDRGDEQFF.

The chain has TRBV28 and TRBJ2-1; 9 nucleotides align to TRBD2. The V segment lost 4 bases and the J segment 6 bases; nucleotides outside the gene matches: 10. CDR3 length equals 16 residues. Germline loops: CDR1 MDHEN, CDR2 SYDVKM. This CDR3 reads CASSSLAGKGLNEQFF. The CDR3 bases are TGTGCCAGCAGTTCCCTAGCGGGAAAAGGACTCAATGAGCAGTTCTTC.

The V and J genes are TRBV19 and TRBJ1-1, with TRBD1 matching 8 bases. The ends lost 7 bases at V and 4 bases at J; junction bases unmatched: 17. The CDR3 loop spans 17 amino acids. Germline V lookup: CDR1 LNHDA, CDR2 SQIVND (reference sequence). The CDR3 loop reads CASTGTFGTGRGTEAFF. Written as DNA, the CDR3 is TGTGCCAGTACCGGAACGTTTGGGACAGGTCGTGGCACTGAAGCTTTCTTT. Full variable domain (missing parts from reference TRBV19 and TRBJ1-1): DGGITQSPKYLFRKEGQNVTLSCEQNLNHDAMYWYRQDPGQGLRLIYYSQIVNDFQKGDIAEGYSVSREKKESFPLTVTSAQKNPTAFYLCASTGTFGTGRGTEAFFGQGTRLTVV.

V usage is TRBV18 and J usage is TRBJ2-5, with D possibly being TRBD1 (6 bases). The CDR3 extends over 14 amino acids. V was trimmed by 3 bases and J by 0 bases, leaving 8 bases between them. Germline assignment: CDR1 KGHSH and CDR2 LQKENI. CDR3 sequence reads: CASSPRTDQETQYF. The CDR3 DNA is TGTGCCAGCTCACCGAGGACAGACCAAGAGACCCAGTACTTC.

This chain links TRBV27 with TRBJ2-3, with D possibly TRBD1 on 5 matching bases. In germline, CDR1 is MNHEY, CDR2 SMNVEV (reference sequence). CDR3 size: 16 residues. Between the trimmed V and J ends, which lost 8 bases and 0 bases, there was a span of 18 bases. CDR3 sequence (DNA): TGTGCCAGCGGACGCTTGGTGGCAGGGAGCACAGATACGCAGTATTTT. The encoded protein is CASGRLVAGSTDTQYF.

The chain employs TRBV6-5 and TRBJ1-4; D unclear. CDR1 and CDR2 (germline): MNHEY, SVGAGI. This CDR3 has 15 amino acids. V was cut by 6 bases and J by 7 bases, with 18 bases left in between. The DNA of the CDR3 is TGTGCCAGCAGCGGGTCCTTTTCCGGATCTGAAAAACTGTTTTTT. It encodes CASSGSFSGSEKLFF.

The chain carries TRBV29-1 and TRBJ1-5, with D unclear. From germline, CDR1 is SQVTM and CDR2 ANQGSEA. The CDR3 covers 14 residues. Trimming took 5 bases from V and 5 from J, leaving 16 bases between them. The CDR3 reads CSVLGPSPDQPQHF. The CDR3 DNA sequence: TGCAGCGTTTTGGGTCCCTCTCCGGATCAGCCCCAGCATTTT.

The CDR3 spells CASSYPQETQYF. CDR3 bases: TGTGCCAGCAGTTACCCTCAAGAGACCCAGTACTTC. The chain carries TRBV6-5 and TRBJ2-5; D is unresolved. Trimming cost V 2 bases and J 2 bases, with 3 bases left between them. CDR1 and CDR2 (germline): MNHEY, SVGAGI. The CDR3 has 12 amino acids.

The gene calls are TRBV28 and TRBJ1-5; no definite D call. V was cut by 3 bases and J by 2 bases, with 11 bases left in between. Germline V gene lookup returns CDR1 MDHEN and CDR2 SYDVKM. The CDR3 spans 15 residues. The CDR3 protein is CASSFGFSGNQPQHF. CDR3 nucleotides: TGTGCCAGCAGTTTTGGCTTTTCGGGCAATCAGCCCCAGCATTTT.

CDR3 amino acids: CASTPPAGGGYTF. The CDR3 DNA follows: TGTGCCAGCACCCCCCCTGCAGGTGGAGGCTACACCTTC. This chain links TRBV2 with TRBJ1-2; no definite D call. This CDR3 contains 13 residues. The V and J ends lost 7 bases and 8 bases respectively, with 17 bases between them. The V gene's germline CDR1 is SNHLY and CDR2 FYNNEI.

The rearrangement uses TRBV7-8 and TRBJ2-7; D is unresolved. Trimming took 0 bases from V and 7 from J, leaving 16 bases between them. The CDR3 totals 15 residues. The germline CDR1 and CDR2 sequences are SGHVS and FQNEAQ. CDR3 DNA sequence: TGTGCCAGCAGCTTAGCTCTGGGAACTCCTGGGGAGCAGTACTTC. It specifies CASSLALGTPGEQYF.

This chain joins TRBV18 and TRBJ2-7, with 8 positions matching TRBD1. From germline, CDR1 is KGHSH and CDR2 LQKENI. The CDR3 totals 13 residues. With 3 bases clipped from V and 5 bases from J, the junction kept 3 bases outside the gene matches. CDR3 sequence reads: CASSPGQGDEQYF. DNA for the CDR3: TGTGCCAGCTCACCCGGACAGGGCGACGAGCAGTACTTC. Complete variable domain (other parts from reference TRBV18 and TRBJ2-7): NAGVMQNPRHLVRRRGQEARLRCSPMKGHSHVYWYRQLPEEGLKFMVYLQKENIIDESGMPKERFSAEFPKEGPSILRIQQVVRGDSAAYFCASSPGQGDEQYFGPGTRLTVT.